This is a list of T cell receptor beta chains from one sample in a study of blood T cell repertoires in COVID-19. The data were produced by immunoSEQ multiplex PCR, yet TCRdb's version contains in-frame clones alone and is incomplete. This sample has around 37,000 clones; 87% occur once, and the top ten carry roughly 2.1%. Input material: peripheral blood. The receptors come from a man aged 45-60 years with active or convalescent COVID-19. Both conserved end residues are part of each CDR3. The order of the fields is V gene, CDR3 protein.

V: TRBV6-5; CDR3: CASSSLGLAGFYEQYF
V: TRBV7-2; CDR3: CASSSGTSGGVTQYF
V: TRBV7-2; CDR3: CASSSGLAETQYF
V: TRBV5-1; CDR3: CASRGGLAGFGETQYF
V: TRBV4-3; CDR3: CASSQDSRGSGADTQYF
V: TRBV7-2; CDR3: CASSPSVGTDTQYF
V: TRBV30; CDR3: CAWSVLAGGLEQFF
V: TRBV28; CDR3: CASSSPAGTSYEQYF
V: TRBV7-9; CDR3: CASSLYPRDYYGYTF
V: TRBV9; CDR3: CASSPESTDTQYF
V: TRBV7-2; CDR3: CASSLGLAGVEQYF
V: TRBV5-4; CDR3: CASSAKDRRETQYF
V: TRBV4-1; CDR3: CASSQILRDRRTSGRTDEQFF
V: TRBV27; CDR3: CASSLDRGSYERYF
V: TRBV6-2/TRBV6-3; CDR3: CASSRHPYQPQHF